Following are 20 T cell receptor beta chains from one sample sequenced in a study of T cell responses to AZD1222 COVID-19 vaccine. This table comes from immunoSEQ multiplex PCR, and its TCRdb copy is limited to in-frame clones, with some not included. The data hold roughly 120,000 clones, with 88% observed a single time. The material was peripheral blood, obtained on day 0 of AZD1222 vaccination. Source of these receptors: an adult in good health.

The rearrangement uses TRBV9 and TRBJ2-2; TRBD1 agrees at 8 bases. CDR3 size: 15 residues. Germline CDR1 is SGDLS and CDR2 is YYNGEE. Losses at the gene ends were 3 bases for V and 7 bases for J; bases not matched to a gene: 8. The CDR3 is CASSGGQAGVGELFF. CDR3 nucleotides: TGTGCCAGCAGCGGGGGACAGGCGGGTGTCGGGGAGCTGTTTTTT. The full variable domain, its missing parts supplied by reference TRBV9 and TRBJ2-2, is DSGVTQTPKHLITATGQRVTLRCSPRSGDLSVYWYQQSLDQGLQFLIQYYNGEERAKGNILERFSAQQFPDLHSELNLSSLELGDSALYFCASSGGQAGVGELFFGEGSRLTVL.

This rearrangement joins TRBV2 to TRBJ2-7; D is undetermined. The CDR3 consists of 14 residues. Germline CDR1 and CDR2: SNHLY and FYNNEI. Between the trimmed V and J ends, which lost 2 bases and 5 bases, there was a span of 13 bases. CDR3 residues: CASSERQLVHEQYF. The CDR3 DNA reads as TGTGCCAGCAGTGAAAGGCAGTTGGTCCACGAGCAGTACTTC.

The chain has TRBV5-6 and TRBJ1-6, with 11 bases aligning to TRBD1. The J segment lost 10 bases and the V segment lost 5 bases, leaving 5 bases of the junction unmatched. The germline V gene has CDR1 SGHDT and CDR2 YYEEEE. CDR3 length equals 14 residues. The CDR3 sequence: CASRWDRGSSPLHF. The CDR3 DNA is TGTGCCAGCAGATGGGACAGGGGGAGCTCACCCCTCCACTTT.

The rearrangement joins TRBV12-5 to TRBJ2-3, with 10 bases that match TRBD2. Germline V gives CDR1 LGHNT, CDR2 FRNRAP. The CDR3 is 21 amino acids. V trimming: 1 base; J trimming: 2 bases; junction bases outside the gene matches: 18. CDR3 protein: CASGLEAKSGGAFFVTDTQYF. DNA of the CDR3: TGTGCTAGTGGTTTGGAAGCTAAAAGCGGGGGGGCCTTCTTTGTCACAGATACGCAGTATTTT. Looking up the rest from reference TRBV12-5 and TRBJ2-3 gives the full variable domain: DARVTQTPRHKVTEMGQEVTMRCQPILGHNTVFWYRQTMMQGLELLAYFRNRAPLDDSGMPKDRFSAEMPDATLATLKIQPSEPRDSAVYFCASGLEAKSGGAFFVTDTQYFGPGTRLTVL.

This clone showed up just a few times. The chain combines TRBV6-1 with TRBJ1-2, with D possibly being TRBD1 (6 bases). V lost 2 bases to trimming and J lost 4 bases, with 8 bases between them. The V gene's germline CDR1 is MNHNS and CDR2 SASEGT. The CDR3 runs 13 residues. CDR3: CASSELTGYGYTF. In DNA, the CDR3 is TGTGCCAGCAGTGAACTGACAGGCTATGGCTACACCTTC.

The CDR3 here is CASSSDISYNSPLHF. CDR3 nucleotides: TGCGCCAGCAGCTCCGACATCTCCTATAATTCACCCCTCCACTTT. This rearrangement joins TRBV4-3 to TRBJ1-6; D is ambiguous. Germline CDR1 is LGHNA and CDR2 is YSLEER. Trimming pared 5 bases from V and 0 bases from J, leaving 8 bases between. The CDR3 spans 15 residues.

This chain connects TRBV19 to TRBJ1-1; TRBD1 is a possible D gene (6 bases). The CDR3 runs to 11 residues. Trimming took off 8 bases at V and 10 bases at J, with 14 bases between the two ends. Germline CDR1 reads LNHDA; CDR2 reads SQIVND (reference sequence). CDR3 coding DNA: TGTGCCAGTGGACAGCTATATGGAGCTTTCTTT. As protein: CASGQLYGAFF.

The chain couples TRBV7-7 to TRBJ2-5; D is uncertain. The V gene's germline CDR1 is SSHAT and CDR2 FNYEAQ (reference sequence). Trimming took off 1 base at V and 5 bases at J, with 8 bases between the two ends. The length of the CDR3 is 13 residues. CDR3 in DNA: TGTGCCAGCAGCTTAGGGGTTGCTGAGACCCAGTACTTC. This sequence encodes CASSLGVAETQYF.

The chain has TRBV3-1 (or the pseudogene TRBV3-2) and TRBJ2-7; D could derive from TRBD1 or TRBD2 (5 bases each). The CDR3 length is 15 residues. In germline, CDR1 is LGHDT, CDR2 YNNKEL (reference sequence). The V end was cut by 6 bases, the J end by 2 bases, with 17 bases between. The CDR3 bases are TGTGCCAGCAGACCGGCCGGGACGTCTACCTACGAGCAGTACTTC. Amino acids: CASRPAGTSTYEQYF.

This chain links TRBV5-5 with TRBJ1-2; D not resolved. This CDR3 spans 14 amino acids. Germline CDR1 is SGHKS and CDR2 is YYEKEE (reference sequence). Deletions cut 2 bases from V and 8 bases from J, with 16 bases between. CDR3 in DNA: TGTGCCAGCAGCTTCGAGATGACCCAGCTCGGCTACACCTTC. It yields the protein CASSFEMTQLGYTF.

V is TRBV2 and J is TRBJ1-1; D might be TRBD1 (5 bases). CDR1 is SNHLY and CDR2 is FYNNEI in the germline V gene. This CDR3 is 13 amino acids long. The V gene lost 6 bases and the J gene lost 3 bases, with 11 bases spanning the gap. The CDR3 DNA reads as TGTGCCAGCAGGAAAGGGGAATACACTGAAGCTTTCTTT. Protein product: CASRKGEYTEAFF.

The rearrangement links TRBV12-3 or TRBV12-4 to TRBJ2-1, with D possibly matching TRBD2 (6 bases). The CDR3 runs 13 residues. With 7 bases removed from V and 3 bases from J, the gap between germline ends came to 10 bases. CDR3 loop: CASTGTLYNEQFF. The CDR3 coding sequence is TGTGCCAGCACCGGGACTCTCTACAATGAGCAGTTCTTC.

This sequence joins TRBV4-2 and TRBJ2-7; 8 nucleotides align to TRBD1. After removal of 0 bases from V and 0 bases from J, the junction contained 4 bases not matched to a gene. This CDR3 contains 16 residues. The germline V gene encodes CDR1 LGHNA and CDR2 YNFKEQ. The CDR3 DNA is TGTGCCAGCAGCCAAGACCGGGACAGGAGCTCCTACGAGCAGTACTTC. This sequence encodes CASSQDRDRSSYEQYF.

J is TRBJ2-4 and V is TRBV19; D may be TRBD1 or TRBD2 (6 bases each). The V end lost 4 bases, the J end lost 0 bases, and 16 bases lay between the germline ends. CDR3 length: 17 residues. Germline-derived CDR1 and CDR2 are LNHDA and SQIVND (reference sequence). DNA of the CDR3: TGTGCCAGTAGTAGCGAACAGGGAGGACTAGCCAAAAACATTCAGTACTTC. Translating it yields CASSSEQGGLAKNIQYF. The complete variable domain, with remaining parts taken from reference TRBV19 and TRBJ2-4, reads DGGITQSPKYLFRKEGQNVTLSCEQNLNHDAMYWYRQDPGQGLRLIYYSQIVNDFQKGDIAEGYSVSREKKESFPLTVTSAQKNPTAFYLCASSSEQGGLAKNIQYFGAGTRLSVL.

The gene calls are TRBV2 and TRBJ1-5; D unclear. The length of the CDR3 is 14 residues. The V end was cut by 3 bases, the J end by 1 base, with 7 bases between. Germline-derived CDR1 and CDR2 are SNHLY and FYNNEI. Written as DNA, the CDR3 is TGTGCCAGCAGTGACAGTCTCAGCAATCAGCCCCAGCATTTT. Its translation: CASSDSLSNQPQHF.

V is TRBV5-8 and J is TRBJ1-1, with D possibly being TRBD1 (6 bases). Trimming took off 0 bases at V and 6 bases at J, with 15 bases between the two ends. The CDR3 length is 15 residues. CDR1 is SGHTS and CDR2 is YDEGEE in the germline V gene. CDR3 amino acids: CASSLAGGAVSEAFF. DNA of the CDR3: TGTGCCAGCAGCTTGGCCGGGGGGGCAGTTTCTGAAGCTTTCTTT.

This sequence joins TRBV7-2 and TRBJ2-3; unclear D gene. CDR1 SGHTA and CDR2 FQGNSA come from the germline V gene. This CDR3 has 12 residues. V lost 3 bases and J 4 bases, leaving 5 bases between the germline ends. CDR3 in amino acids: CASSFLSDTQYF. The CDR3 region has the DNA TGTGCCAGCAGCTTTCTGTCAGATACGCAGTATTTT. Drawing the rest from reference TRBV7-2 and TRBJ2-3, the complete variable domain is GAGVSQSPSNKVTEKGKDVELRCDPISGHTALYWYRQSLGQGLEFLIYFQGNSAPDKSGLPSDRFSAERTGGSVSTLTIQRTQQEDSAVYLCASSFLSDTQYFGPGTRLTVL.

The genes are TRBV7-3 and TRBJ2-1; D might be TRBD1 (6 bases). The CDR3 consists of 13 residues. The V and J ends lost 5 bases and 10 bases respectively, with 15 bases between them. Germline values: CDR1 SGHTA, CDR2 FQGTGA. CDR3 bases: TGTGCCAGCAGCGTCCAAGGGGGAGAGGAGCAGTTCTTC. Its translation: CASSVQGGEEQFF.

CDR3 sequence: CASSLYKGGTEAFF. The CDR3 DNA follows: TGCGCCAGCAGCTTGTATAAGGGGGGAACTGAAGCTTTCTTT. The chain couples TRBV5-1 to TRBJ1-1, with a tentative D call TRBD1 (6 bases). The germline V gene has CDR1 SGHRS and CDR2 YFSETQ. The CDR3 is 14 amino acids. V was trimmed by 1 base and J by 5 bases, leaving 12 bases between them.

The chain is built from TRBV6-5 and TRBJ1-5; a weak D match, TRBD1 (6 bases). CDR3 length: 13 amino acids. The germline V and J ends were trimmed by 10 bases and 6 bases, with 16 bases remaining between them. Germline V CDR1 and CDR2: MNHEY, SVGAGI. DNA for the CDR3: TGTGCCATCCTTGACAGGCTTGGTCAGCCCCAGCATTTT. It translates to CAILDRLGQPQHF.